This note documents a single T cell receptor beta chain sequence. Its specificity is not known. Looked up from germline, CDR1 is MNHEY and CDR2 is SMNVEV (reference sequence). The CDR3 has 14 amino acids. Between the trimmed V and J ends, which lost 4 bases and 2 bases, there was a span of 9 bases. 13 Jbeta primers and 60 Vbeta primers were used for the PCR. Some clones are missing from TCRdb's copy, which holds only in-frame ones; the method was immunoSEQ multiplex PCR. The data hold 160,000 or so clones, with 72% observed a single time. The entry originates in a study of cytomegalovirus exposure and HLA in healthy donors. Notes on the study in general: A later analysis, which compared TCR beta chains of equal frequency, found the HLA-associated ones more clonally expanded. In a later analysis, DRB1 alleles had the most associated TCRs; HLA-C alleles the fewest. Sequence variants that were highly shared formed a cluster that was likely a sequencing artifact.

Input material: PBMCs. The chain recombines TRBV27 with TRBJ1-5; D call uncertain. This clonotype was sampled from a human donor in good health. The CDR3 reads CASSYGVGNQPQHF. CDR3 DNA: TGTGCCAGCAGTTACGGGGTGGGCAATCAGCCCCAGCATTTT.